Each of the 13 T cell receptor beta chains below was sequenced from the same sample in a study of CD8 T cells in Susac syndrome. cDNA came from 0.5 to 1 ug RNA primed by random hexamers. TCRdb used MiXCR to reprocess the immunoSEQ multiplex PCR reads, holding one entry per CDR3 protein. Of about 190,000 distinct CDR3 sequences in the sample, more than 85% were seen once. The sample consisted of CD4+ T cells from PBMCs. The receptors derive from a human donor with Susac syndrome.

V gene TRBV3-1 combines with J gene TRBJ1-2, with 7 bases matching TRBD1. This CDR3 region has 13 residues. Per the germline V gene, CDR1 is LGHDT and CDR2 is YNNKEL (reference sequence). Losses at the gene ends were 1 base for V and 7 bases for J; bases not matched to a gene: 3. The CDR3 loop is CASSQGQGGGYTF. The CDR3 DNA reads as TGTGCCAGCAGCCAAGGACAGGGTGGTGGCTACACCTTC.

The chain uses TRBV30 and TRBJ2-7; TRBD2 matches at 7 bases. CDR1 is GTSNPN and CDR2 is SVGIG in the germline V gene (reference sequence). Germline trimming cut 2 bases from V and 1 base from J; bases unmatched to any gene: 5. There are 14 residues in the CDR3. CDR3 in amino acids: CAWSLWGGSYEQYF. The CDR3 nucleotides are TGTGCCTGGAGTCTATGGGGGGGATCCTACGAGCAGTACTTC.

The count of this clonotype is one. The V gene is TRBV3-1, the J gene TRBJ2-3; TRBD1 aligns across 9 bases. V trimming: 4 bases; J trimming: 6 bases; junction bases outside the gene matches: 11. The CDR3 is 16 residues long. CDR1 is LGHDT and CDR2 is YNNKEL in the germline V gene (reference sequence). The CDR3 coding sequence is TGTGCCAGCAGCCGCCAGACAGGGGGTCGTCTGGATACGCAGTATTTT. Translation gives CASSRQTGGRLDTQYF.

The chain is built from TRBV7-9 and TRBJ2-3; D is ambiguous. CDR1 and CDR2 (germline): SEHNR, FQNEAQ (reference sequence). The CDR3 is made up of 13 amino acids. Trimming removed 5 bases at V and 3 bases at J, with 9 bases between. CDR3 nucleotides: TGTGCCAGCAGCCAAGAAATAACAGATACGCAGTATTTT. The encoded protein is CASSQEITDTQYF.

The chain joins TRBV30 to TRBJ2-1; 10 positions match TRBD2. Germline V gene data show CDR1 as GTSNPN and CDR2 as SVGIG (reference sequence). This CDR3 contains 15 residues. V dropped 2 bases and J dropped 4; count of bases not matched to a gene: 5. The CDR3 protein is CAWSSGTSVYNEQFF. For the CDR3, the DNA is TGTGCCTGGAGTTCCGGGACTAGCGTATACAATGAGCAGTTCTTC.

The chain carries TRBV12-3 or TRBV12-4 and TRBJ1-1, with D hard to call. The CDR3 length is 11 residues. V lost 6 bases and J lost 5, with 7 bases in between. CDR3 protein: CASRKGTEAFF. CDR3 DNA sequence: TGTGCCAGCAGGAAGGGAACTGAAGCTTTCTTT.

This clonotype was seen ten or more times. This chain connects TRBV6-1 to TRBJ1-2; possibly TRBD1 for D (6 bases). Looked up from germline, CDR1 is MNHNS and CDR2 is SASEGT. The CDR3 sequence is 13 residues long. The V and J ends lost 5 bases and 4 bases respectively, with 11 bases between them. The DNA of the CDR3 is TGTGCCAGCAGTCTTGACAGGATCTATGGCTACACCTTC. It codes for CASSLDRIYGYTF.

The V and J genes are TRBV7-9 and TRBJ2-3; D is perhaps TRBD2 (6 bases). The germline CDR1 and CDR2 sequences are SEHNR and FQNEAQ (reference sequence). V was shortened by 5 bases and J by 6 bases, with 24 bases between the two germline ends. This CDR3 comprises 17 residues. The CDR3 DNA sequence: TGTGCCAGCAGCCCATTAGTCGGGACTGCGAACGCGGATACGCAGTATTTT. This translates into CASSPLVGTANADTQYF.

The chain joins TRBV14 to TRBJ2-3; TRBD2 matches 9 bases. Trimming removed 0 bases from V and 6 bases from J; junction bases left unmatched: 10. This CDR3 is 17 amino acids long. CDR1 and CDR2 from the germline V gene are SGHDN and FVKESK. CDR3 nucleotide sequence: TGTGCCAGCAGCCAAGATCTTTCCCTAGCGGGACCCGATACGCAGTATTTT. It encodes CASSQDLSLAGPDTQYF.

The chain employs TRBV14 and TRBJ2-1, with D hard to call. CDR1 is SGHDN, CDR2 FVKESK, per germline. The CDR3 is 15 amino acids. V was trimmed by 6 bases and J by 3 bases, leaving 15 bases between them. The CDR3 DNA follows: TGTGCCAGCAGTCATGACGTTGTTTACTACAATGAGCAGTTCTTC. Protein: CASSHDVVYYNEQFF.

In its sample, this clonotype was seen once. This chain links TRBV4-1 with TRBJ2-3, with D perhaps matching TRBD2 (5 bases). V lost 0 bases and J lost 4, with 14 bases in between. CDR1 and CDR2 from the germline V gene are MGHRA and YSYEKL. This CDR3 has 16 amino acids. Here the CDR3 reads CASSQDEGRNSDTQYF. CDR3 in DNA: TGCGCCAGCAGCCAAGATGAGGGCAGGAACTCAGATACGCAGTATTTT.

The chain carries TRBV27 and TRBJ2-3; D might be TRBD2 (5 bases). Per germline, CDR1 MNHEY and CDR2 SMNVEV (reference sequence). The CDR3 consists of 14 residues. With 5 bases removed from V and 0 bases from J, the gap between germline ends came to 9 bases. DNA for the CDR3: TGTGCCAGCAGTGGACTTATTAGCACAGATACGCAGTATTTT. Translated, it gives CASSGLISTDTQYF.

The V and J genes are TRBV4-1 and TRBJ1-4; D gene unclear. The CDR3 is 14 residues long. Trimming stripped 2 bases from V and 8 bases from J, with 12 bases between. Germline lookup yields CDR1 MGHRA and CDR2 YSYEKL. Written as DNA, the CDR3 is TGCGCCAGCAGCCAAACAGAGTTTGACGAAAAACTGTTTTTT. Its translation: CASSQTEFDEKLFF.